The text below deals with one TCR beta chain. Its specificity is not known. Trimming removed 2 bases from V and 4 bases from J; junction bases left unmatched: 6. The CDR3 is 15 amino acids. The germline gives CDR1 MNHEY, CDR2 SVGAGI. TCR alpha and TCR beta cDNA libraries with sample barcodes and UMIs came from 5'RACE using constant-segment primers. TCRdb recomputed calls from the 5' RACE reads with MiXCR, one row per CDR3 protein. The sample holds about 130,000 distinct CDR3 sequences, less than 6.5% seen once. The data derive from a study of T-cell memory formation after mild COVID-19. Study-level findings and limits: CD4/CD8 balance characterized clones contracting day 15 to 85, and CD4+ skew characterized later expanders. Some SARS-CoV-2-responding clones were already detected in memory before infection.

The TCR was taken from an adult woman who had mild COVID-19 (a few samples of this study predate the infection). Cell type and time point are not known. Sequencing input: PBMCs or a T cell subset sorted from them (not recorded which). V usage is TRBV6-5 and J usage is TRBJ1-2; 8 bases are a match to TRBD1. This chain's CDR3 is CASSYKLTGVYGYTF. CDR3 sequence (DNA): TGTGCCAGCAGTTACAAACTGACAGGGGTCTATGGCTACACCTTC.